The sequence of this T cell receptor beta chain was determined in a study of T cells after yellow fever vaccination. Study at large: SMART-Seq v4 Ultra Low Input prepared libraries from low-cell fractions. Whole-study results and caveats: The study found a weaker secondary response that peaked faster, day 5 versus 15. Clonotypes appearing in both CD4 and CD8 compartments existed, and their share was small.

Points on this clonotype: Its antigen is as yet unknown.

The CDR3 is 15 amino acids. Germline CDR1 and CDR2: KGHSH and LQKENI. With 1 base clipped from V and 3 bases from J, the junction kept 4 bases outside the gene matches. TCRdb redid the calling of the 5' RACE reads with MiXCR, one entry per CDR3 protein. The data show 300,000 to 350,000 distinct CDR3 sequences, 3.5% to 4.5% seen once. The chain joins TRBV18 to TRBJ2-5; TRBD1 matches at 8 bases. The source of this sequence is a young man who received the YFV17D yellow fever vaccine. Specimen: PBMCs, collected 15 days after the yellow fever booster vaccination. In nucleotides, the CDR3 is TGTGCCAGCTCACCACAACGACAGGGGAAAGAGACCCAGTACTTC. This sequence encodes CASSPQRQGKETQYF.